The rows below give T cell receptor beta chains drawn from one sample of a study of control samples from healthy donors and cancer patients. Clones were sequenced by immunoSEQ multiplex PCR, and TCRdb holds only the in-frame ones, with some missing. The sample shows under 200,000 clones, 91% of them seen only once. Sample: blood. The receptor set was obtained from a young woman in good health. CDR3s include the opening cysteine and the closing phenylalanine or tryptophan. The D gene is left open where the match is weak.

J gene: TRBJ1-6
D gene: -
V gene: TRBV12-5
CDR3 protein: CASGLVGQGNSPLHF

J gene: TRBJ1-5
D gene: -
V gene: TRBV28
CDR3 protein: CASNPSSNQPQHF

J gene: TRBJ1-2
D gene: TRBD1
V gene: TRBV4-1
CDR3 protein: CASSQGQEYGYTF

J gene: TRBJ2-7
D gene: -
V gene: TRBV11-1
CDR3 protein: CASSFGGGPDEQYF

J gene: TRBJ1-2
D gene: -
V gene: TRBV7-9
CDR3 protein: CASSLDRANYGYTF

J gene: TRBJ1-3
D gene: TRBD1
V gene: TRBV2
CDR3 protein: CASSPGQGSGNTIYF

J gene: TRBJ2-7
D gene: -
V gene: TRBV30
CDR3 protein: CAWSGFYEQYF

J gene: TRBJ1-4
D gene: TRBD1
V gene: TRBV19
CDR3 protein: CASSIRDSNEKLFF

J gene: TRBJ1-3
D gene: -
V gene: TRBV7-8
CDR3 protein: CASSLTRTHSSGNTIYF

J gene: TRBJ2-1
D gene: TRBD2
V gene: TRBV7-9
CDR3 protein: CASSSSGRPYNEQFF

J gene: TRBJ1-2
D gene: -
V gene: TRBV6-5
CDR3 protein: CASSSGQPYGYTF

J gene: TRBJ2-2
D gene: TRBD1
V gene: TRBV7-9
CDR3 protein: CASSGQGTGELFF

J gene: TRBJ2-1
D gene: TRBD2
V gene: TRBV6-5
CDR3 protein: CASSYRLADEQFF

J gene: TRBJ2-7
D gene: TRBD2
V gene: TRBV2
CDR3 protein: CASSGTTYEQYF

J gene: TRBJ2-3
D gene: TRBD2
V gene: TRBV2
CDR3 protein: CANRTSSTDTQYF

J gene: TRBJ2-7
D gene: TRBD1
V gene: TRBV10-1
CDR3 protein: CASSESGQGAEQYF

J gene: TRBJ1-4
D gene: TRBD1
V gene: TRBV6-5
CDR3 protein: CASRTGVTTNEKLFF

J gene: TRBJ2-7
D gene: -
V gene: TRBV18
CDR3 protein: CASSPGGVEEQYF

J gene: TRBJ1-5
D gene: -
V gene: TRBV28
CDR3 protein: CASSWQGGQPQHF

J gene: TRBJ1-5
D gene: -
V gene: TRBV6-5
CDR3 protein: CASSYRDIYSNQPQHF

J gene: TRBJ1-6
D gene: -
V gene: TRBV7-9
CDR3 protein: CASRDTGNPNSPLHF

J gene: TRBJ1-1
D gene: -
V gene: TRBV18
CDR3 protein: CASSPPSKGRGTEAFF

J gene: TRBJ2-5
D gene: TRBD1
V gene: TRBV6-2/TRBV6-3
CDR3 protein: CASSYRDRFETQYF

J gene: TRBJ2-1
D gene: -
V gene: TRBV29-1
CDR3 protein: CSVGGGASYNEQFF

J gene: TRBJ1-5
D gene: TRBD1
V gene: TRBV6-2/TRBV6-3
CDR3 protein: CASSLTGNNQPQHF

J gene: TRBJ2-1
D gene: -
V gene: TRBV6-4
CDR3 protein: CASSDSVGTDEQFF

J gene: TRBJ1-1
D gene: -
V gene: TRBV3-1/TRBV3-2
CDR3 protein: CASSQAESLNTEAFF

J gene: TRBJ2-1
D gene: TRBD2
V gene: TRBV7-9
CDR3 protein: CASTSSGIDYLYNEQFF

J gene: TRBJ2-7
D gene: -
V gene: TRBV14
CDR3 protein: CASSQDRGYEQYF

J gene: TRBJ1-4
D gene: TRBD1
V gene: TRBV7-6
CDR3 protein: CASSTRTGANEKLFF

J gene: TRBJ1-3
D gene: -
V gene: TRBV7-6
CDR3 protein: CASSSPRVQSGNTIYF

J gene: TRBJ2-6
D gene: TRBD1
V gene: TRBV6-1
CDR3 protein: CASSGRDRASGANVLTF

J gene: TRBJ2-1
D gene: -
V gene: TRBV11-1
CDR3 protein: CASSPLAPSSYNEQFF

J gene: TRBJ2-3
D gene: TRBD2
V gene: TRBV6-5
CDR3 protein: CASSMRPGLADTQYF

J gene: TRBJ1-4
D gene: -
V gene: TRBV29-1
CDR3 protein: CSALGEKLFF

J gene: TRBJ1-5
D gene: -
V gene: TRBV6-1
CDR3 protein: CASSEVGRNQPQHF

J gene: TRBJ2-5
D gene: TRBD2
V gene: TRBV6-1
CDR3 protein: CASSVGLAGTRQETQYF

J gene: TRBJ1-4
D gene: TRBD1
V gene: TRBV5-1
CDR3 protein: CASSWTGTNEKLFF

J gene: TRBJ2-3
D gene: -
V gene: TRBV6-4
CDR3 protein: CASSGTASTDTQYF